These 25 T cell receptor beta chains were sequenced from one sample in a study of blood T cell repertoires in COVID-19. Some clones are missing from TCRdb's copy, which holds only in-frame ones; the method was immunoSEQ multiplex PCR. The repertoire holds about 110,000 clones, 71% seen once, with less than 1% in the top ten. Sequenced: peripheral blood. These receptors originate from a human donor with acute or convalescent COVID-19. The donor label of this sample is uncertain.

The chain recombines TRBV24-1 with TRBJ2-5; D possibly corresponds to TRBD1 (5 bases). Germline V lookup: CDR1 KGHDR, CDR2 SFDVKD. The CDR3 runs to 14 residues. V gave up 7 bases and J gave up 1 base, with 12 bases separating them. The CDR3 DNA sequence: TGTGCCACCAGCCCCGCTGGGGCCCAAGAGACCCAGTACTTC. This translates into CATSPAGAQETQYF.

V and J are TRBV6-5 and TRBJ2-2; D possibly corresponds to TRBD1 (6 bases). Trimming took off 7 bases at V and 7 bases at J, with 13 bases between the two ends. The CDR3 has 13 amino acids. CDR1 and CDR2 (germline): MNHEY, SVGAGI. Here the CDR3 DNA reads TGTGCCAGCATTGGACAGCGGAGCGGGGAGCTGTTTTTT. This codes for CASIGQRSGELFF.

V usage is TRBV27 and J usage is TRBJ2-1; D ambiguous. Trimming removed 7 bases from V and 4 bases from J, with 5 bases in between. Germline V lookup: CDR1 MNHEY, CDR2 SMNVEV (reference sequence). The CDR3 extends over 11 amino acids. The CDR3 sequence: CASTNYNEQFF. The CDR3 DNA is TGTGCCAGCACAAATTACAATGAGCAGTTCTTC.

The chain joins TRBV30 to TRBJ2-5, with 7 bases fitting TRBD1. Germline CDR1 reads GTSNPN; CDR2 reads SVGIG (reference sequence). CDR3 length equals 14 residues. V gave up 1 base and J gave up 5 bases; unmatched junction bases: 7. The CDR3 here is CAWSGRQGPETQYF. In nucleotides, the CDR3 is TGTGCCTGGAGTGGTCGACAGGGCCCGGAGACCCAGTACTTC. The variable domain in full, completed from reference TRBV30 and TRBJ2-5, reads SQTIHQWPATLVQPVGSPLSLECTVEGTSNPNLYWYRQAAGRGLQLLFYSVGIGQISSEVPQNLSASRPQDRQFILSSKKLLLSDSGFYLCAWSGRQGPETQYFGPGTRLLVL.

The gene calls are TRBV30 and TRBJ1-2, with D possibly being TRBD1 (6 bases). Germline loops: CDR1 GTSNPN, CDR2 SVGIG (reference sequence). V shed 2 bases and J shed 6 bases, with 16 bases lying between them. The CDR3 covers 14 residues. This CDR3 is CAWSRTASANGYTF. As DNA, the CDR3 is TGTGCCTGGAGTCGGACAGCGTCCGCCAATGGCTACACCTTC. Full variable domain (outside the CDR3, taken from reference TRBV30 and TRBJ1-2): SQTIHQWPATLVQPVGSPLSLECTVEGTSNPNLYWYRQAAGRGLQLLFYSVGIGQISSEVPQNLSASRPQDRQFILSSKKLLLSDSGFYLCAWSRTASANGYTFGSGTRLTVV.

This clone was found a few times. The CDR3 region has the DNA TGTGCCAGCAGCACACAGGGTTTTGACTACGAGCAGTACGTC. Translation: CASSTQGFDYEQYV. The chain employs TRBV5-8 and TRBJ2-7; perhaps TRBD1 as D (6 bases). V was pared by 4 bases and J by 3 bases, with 14 bases between. The CDR3 has 14 amino acids. Germline V CDR1 and CDR2: SGHTS, YDEGEE.

The CDR3 sequence: CASTSGSGNTIYF. The CDR3 nucleotides read TGTGCCAGCACCTCGGGGTCTGGAAACACCATATATTTT. The chain combines TRBV27 with TRBJ1-3; D remains ambiguous. Trimming took 7 bases from V and 1 from J, leaving 8 bases between them. Germline V gene sequence: CDR1 MNHEY, CDR2 SMNVEV (reference sequence). CDR3 length: 13 residues.

The table lists this clone with a few counts. In nucleotides, the CDR3 is TGTGCCAGCATATACAGGGGAAGCTCCTATAATTCACCCCTCCACTTT. Translated: CASIYRGSSYNSPLHF. This sequence joins TRBV5-8 and TRBJ1-6, with TRBD1 matching 7 bases. V trimming: 6 bases; J trimming: 0 bases; junction bases outside the gene matches: 6. In germline, CDR1 is SGHTS, CDR2 YDEGEE. The CDR3 length is 16 residues.

Concerning this clone itself: The junction shows a germline mismatch at one end, possibly a read error. The chain employs TRBV29-1 and TRBJ2-1; a weak D match, TRBD2 (5 bases). CDR1 and CDR2 (germline): SQVTM, ANQGSEA. This CDR3 spans 11 amino acids. The CDR3 loop reads CSVESTGSRVF. As DNA, the CDR3 is TGCAGCGTGGAATCGACTGGGAGTCGAGTCTTC.

The chain employs TRBV29-1 and TRBJ1-1; 8 positions agree with TRBD1. The CDR3 spans 15 residues. CDR1 is SQVTM and CDR2 is ANQGSEA in the germline V gene. The junction had 8 bases not matched to a gene; V was cut back by 5 bases and J by 0 bases. This chain's CDR3 is CSVLTGQVMNTEAFF. In DNA, the CDR3 is TGCAGCGTTCTAACGGGACAGGTTATGAACACTGAAGCTTTCTTT.

This clone occurred many times. This CDR3 reads CASSKGQRYSLNYGYTF. CDR3 bases: TGTGCCAGTAGCAAGGGACAGCGGTACTCCTTAAACTATGGCTACACCTTC. The rearrangement uses TRBV19 and TRBJ1-2; TRBD1 matches at 7 bases. V gave up 6 bases and J gave up 2 bases; unmatched junction bases: 15. The CDR3 spans 17 residues. Germline CDR1 is LNHDA and CDR2 is SQIVND (reference sequence).

The genes are TRBV21-1 and TRBJ1-5; TRBD1, the D gene given by the table, was not confirmed from the DNA. TRBV21-1 is noted as a pseudogene. This CDR3 is 17 amino acids long. As DNA, the CDR3 is TGTGCCAGCAGCAAAGGCAGTAAGGGGGTTTGTACTCAGCCCCAGCATTTT. Its protein is CASSKGSKGVCTQPQHF.

The gene calls are TRBV19 and TRBJ1-5; perhaps TRBD1 as D (5 bases). CDR1 LNHDA and CDR2 SQIVND come from the germline V gene (reference sequence). This CDR3 has 15 amino acids. V was cut by 3 bases and J by 6 bases, with 15 bases left in between. The CDR3 protein is CASSIDGRVGQPQHF. DNA of the CDR3: TGTGCCAGTAGTATCGATGGCAGGGTAGGTCAGCCCCAGCATTTT.

This clone was picked up many times. This rearrangement joins TRBV6-1 to TRBJ1-1; D is undetermined. With 2 bases removed from V and 4 bases from J, the gap between germline ends came to 11 bases. Germline CDR1 MNHNS, CDR2 SASEGT. The CDR3 has 14 amino acids. Here the CDR3 DNA reads TGTGCCAGCAGTGAAATGTCCGTCGGCACTGAAGCTTTCTTT. It codes for CASSEMSVGTEAFF.

The chain has TRBV19 and TRBJ2-5, with D hard to call. CDR1 is LNHDA and CDR2 is SQIVND in the germline V gene (reference sequence). The CDR3 contains 13 residues. V was pared by 3 bases and J by 5 bases, with 10 bases between. The CDR3 region has the DNA TGTGCCAGTAGTATGAGTAGCTTGGAGACCCAGTACTTC. It translates to CASSMSSLETQYF.

V and J are TRBV4-1 and TRBJ1-2; a weak D match, TRBD1 (5 bases). Per the germline V gene, CDR1 is MGHRA and CDR2 is YSYEKL. Trimming removed 1 base from V and 6 bases from J, with 15 bases in between. The CDR3 consists of 15 residues. The CDR3 sequence: CASSQVGTGSHGYTF. CDR3 coding DNA: TGCGCCAGCAGCCAAGTAGGCACAGGTAGTCATGGCTACACCTTC.

This sequence joins TRBV12-3 or TRBV12-4 and TRBJ1-1; 7 bases align to TRBD1. The CDR3 runs 12 residues. J was trimmed by 9 bases and V by 5 bases; bases with no gene match: 6. CDR3 DNA: TGTGCCAGCAGTCAGAGACAGGGCCAAGCTTTCTTT. Its protein is CASSQRQGQAFF.

The chain uses TRBV7-8 and TRBJ1-1, with D perhaps TRBD1 (6 bases). V lost 6 bases, J lost 2 bases, and 10 bases lay in between. The CDR3 contains 13 residues. The germline gives CDR1 SGHVS, CDR2 FQNEAQ. CDR3 in amino acids: CASRQQGNTEAFF. Here the CDR3 DNA reads TGTGCCAGCAGACAACAGGGAAACACTGAAGCTTTCTTT.

The table lists this clone with a few counts. The chain combines TRBV6-5 with TRBJ1-1, with D hard to call. From germline, CDR1 is MNHEY and CDR2 SVGAGI. The V gene lost 10 bases and the J gene lost 1 base, with 7 bases spanning the gap. The CDR3 runs to 11 residues. The CDR3 sequence is CATTGNTEAFF. In nucleotides, the CDR3 is TGTGCCACCACGGGGAACACTGAAGCTTTCTTT.

V and J are TRBV5-1 and TRBJ1-2; weak D call: TRBD1 (5 bases). CDR1 and CDR2 (germline): SGHRS, YFSETQ. CDR3 size: 15 residues. V was shortened by 4 bases and J by 2 bases, with 15 bases between the two germline ends. The CDR3 sequence is CASSPAGGANYGYTF. As DNA, the CDR3 is TGCGCCAGCAGCCCCGCAGGAGGGGCCAACTATGGCTACACCTTC.

The chain is built from TRBV3-1 (or the pseudogene TRBV3-2) and TRBJ2-3; weak D call: TRBD1 (7 bases). The ends were cut back, 4 bases at V and 1 base at J, with 24 bases in the middle. In germline, CDR1 is LGHDT, CDR2 YNNKEL (reference sequence). This CDR3 has 19 residues. The CDR3 region is CASSPGHRQGGYGTDTQYF. For the CDR3, the DNA is TGTGCCAGCAGCCCCGGCCATCGACAGGGAGGTTACGGCACAGATACGCAGTATTTT.

The V gene is TRBV12-3 or TRBV12-4, the J gene TRBJ1-1, with 7 bases that match TRBD1. Unmatched junction bases numbered 8, after V lost 3 bases and J lost 10 bases. The CDR3 totals 13 residues. CDR3 sequence reads: CASSFHDRAPAFF. The CDR3 region has the DNA TGTGCCAGCAGTTTTCATGACAGGGCGCCAGCTTTCTTT.

The J gene is TRBJ2-7, the V gene TRBV5-1, with 8 bases matching TRBD1. The CDR3 runs 16 residues. J lost 7 bases, V lost 4 bases, and 16 bases had no gene match. Germline V gives CDR1 SGHRS, CDR2 YFSETQ. The CDR3 DNA is TGCGCCAGCAGCAGGACAGGGCCCCTGGGCTTAAGAGAGCAGTACTTC. Encoded protein: CASSRTGPLGLREQYF.

The chain employs TRBV10-3 and TRBJ2-7, with 8 bases lining up with TRBD1. Germline V lookup: CDR1 ENHRY, CDR2 SYGVKD. Trimming cost V 6 bases and J 5 bases; bases outside gene matches: 6. The CDR3 spans 13 residues. CDR3 amino acids: CAISPRGQDEQYV. CDR3 in DNA: TGTGCCATCAGCCCCAGGGGGCAGGACGAGCAGTACGTC.

The J gene is TRBJ2-7, the V gene TRBV3-1 (or the pseudogene TRBV3-2), with TRBD1 matching over 7 bases. The V gene end was trimmed by 4 bases and the J gene end by 3 bases; junction bases not matched to a gene: 3. Germline CDR1 is LGHDT and CDR2 is YNNKEL (reference sequence). The CDR3 length is 13 residues. CDR3 in DNA: TGTGCCAGCAGCCTTCGACAGGGCTACGAGCAGTACGTC. Protein: CASSLRQGYEQYV.